The present entry profiles one T cell receptor beta chain with its context. Its antigen is not identified. V lost 11 bases, J lost 3 bases, and 11 bases lay in between. The CDR3 spans 11 residues. CDR1 and CDR2 (germline): MNHEY, SVGAGI. This entry is derived from a study of T cell therapy after organ transplantation. Clones were sequenced by immunoSEQ multiplex PCR, and TCRdb holds only the in-frame ones, with some missing. The data hold roughly 48,000 clones, with about 94% observed a single time. This TCR was sampled from a human patient who had received a solid organ transplant and had CMV disease. V gene TRBV6-5 combines with J gene TRBJ2-7; D may correspond to TRBD1 or TRBD2 (5 bases each). Sequencing used CD8+ T cells from blood, obtained before autologous CMV-specific T cell therapy. The CDR3 DNA follows: TGTGCCGCAGGGACCTTCTACGAGCAGTACTTC. Translating gives CAAGTFYEQYF.